The present T cell receptor (beta chain) was sequenced within a study of neurological immune-mediated disorders. This clonotype was counted many times. The CDR3 sequence is 15 residues long. CDR1 SGHRS and CDR2 YFSETQ come from the germline V gene. Trimming removed 3 bases from V and 3 bases from J, with 14 bases in between. TCRdb called the 5' RACE reads again in MiXCR, with one record for every CDR3 protein. The sample shows 59,000 or so distinct CDR3 sequences, about 12% of them seen only once. The unsorted libraries had their origin in 2 million PBMCs stored at -80 C. This receptor was taken from a woman aged 55-70 years with HTLV-1-associated myelopathy (HAM/TSP). The V and J genes are TRBV5-1 and TRBJ2-3, with unresolved D. The sample consisted of PBMCs. The CDR3 DNA is TGCGCCAGCAGCTCGGAACCTGGACGGACAGATACGCAGTATTTT. It yields the protein CASSSEPGRTDTQYF.